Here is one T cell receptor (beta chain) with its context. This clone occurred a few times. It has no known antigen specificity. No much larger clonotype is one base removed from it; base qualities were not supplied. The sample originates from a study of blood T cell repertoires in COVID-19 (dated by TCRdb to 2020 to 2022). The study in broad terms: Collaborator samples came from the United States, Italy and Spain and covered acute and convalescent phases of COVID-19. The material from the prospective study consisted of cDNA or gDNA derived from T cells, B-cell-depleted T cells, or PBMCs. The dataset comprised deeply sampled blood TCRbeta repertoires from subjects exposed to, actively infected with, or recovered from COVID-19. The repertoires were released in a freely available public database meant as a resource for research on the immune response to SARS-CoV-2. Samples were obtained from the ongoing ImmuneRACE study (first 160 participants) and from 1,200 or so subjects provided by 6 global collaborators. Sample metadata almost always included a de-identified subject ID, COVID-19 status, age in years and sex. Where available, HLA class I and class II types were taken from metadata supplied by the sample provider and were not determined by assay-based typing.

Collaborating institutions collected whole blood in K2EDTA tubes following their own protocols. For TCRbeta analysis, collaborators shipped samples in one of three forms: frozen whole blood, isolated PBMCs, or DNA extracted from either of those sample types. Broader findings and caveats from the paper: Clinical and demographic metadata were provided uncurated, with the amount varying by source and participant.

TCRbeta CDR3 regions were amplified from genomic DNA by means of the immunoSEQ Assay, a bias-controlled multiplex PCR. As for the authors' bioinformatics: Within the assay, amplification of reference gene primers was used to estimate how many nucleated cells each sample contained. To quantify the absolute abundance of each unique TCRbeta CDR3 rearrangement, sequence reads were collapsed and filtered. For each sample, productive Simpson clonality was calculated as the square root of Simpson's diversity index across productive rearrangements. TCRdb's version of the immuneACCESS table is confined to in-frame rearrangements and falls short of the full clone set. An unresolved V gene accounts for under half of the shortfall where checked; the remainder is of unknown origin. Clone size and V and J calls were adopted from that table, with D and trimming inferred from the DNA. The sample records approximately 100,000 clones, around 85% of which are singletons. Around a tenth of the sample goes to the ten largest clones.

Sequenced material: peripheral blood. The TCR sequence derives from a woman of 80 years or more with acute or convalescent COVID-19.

This receptor has the CDR3 CASSLSGGANVLTF. The nucleotide sequence reads TGTGCCAGCAGTTTGAGTGGTGGGGCCAACGTCCTGACTTTC. The chain is assembled from TRBV7-9 and TRBJ2-6, with no confident D gene call. V loses 6 bases, J loses 3 bases, and the germline ends lie 9 bases apart. The germline V gene (reference sequence) sets CDR1 to SEHNR and CDR2 to FQNEAQ. The CDR3 holds 14 amino acids from the cysteine to the phenylalanine. Just CDR3 DNA is preserved here, 42 bases in frame from base 1.